A single sample gave rise to the 13 T cell receptor beta chains below, sequenced in a study of early T cells in non-severe SARS-CoV-2 infection. TCRdb analysed the 5' RACE reads with MiXCR anew, one entry per CDR3 protein. The sample has about 70,000 distinct CDR3 sequences; roughly 10% are singletons. Sequenced: whole blood. These receptors were taken from an adult who was a healthcare worker with PCR-confirmed SARS-CoV-2 infection or an uninfected control (not recorded which).

This clonotype was recorded at least ten times. Here the CDR3 reads CASSQSRGWQPQHF. CDR3 DNA: TGTGCCAGCAGCCAATCAAGGGGTTGGCAGCCCCAGCATTTT. The chain uses TRBV3-1 and TRBJ1-5, with D possibly being TRBD1 (5 bases). The CDR3 length is 14 residues. Germline V gene lookup returns CDR1 LGHDT and CDR2 YNNKEL (reference sequence). The V end was cut by 2 bases, the J end by 7 bases, with 12 bases between.

This clonotype has at least ten counts. The V and J genes are TRBV6-5 and TRBJ2-4; 8 bases fit TRBD2. In germline, CDR1 is MNHEY, CDR2 SVGAGI. Trimming at V came to 8 bases and at J to 1 base, leaving 7 bases not matched to a gene. CDR3 length: 15 residues. The CDR3 region has the DNA TGTGCCAGCCACCCAACGGGGGGGGCCAAAAACATTCAGTACTTC. It translates to CASHPTGGAKNIQYF.

In its sample, this clonotype was seen a few times. This chain links TRBV5-6 with TRBJ2-3; TRBD1 matches 7 bases. The germline V gene encodes CDR1 SGHDT and CDR2 YYEEEE. With 1 base clipped from V and 8 bases from J, the junction kept 7 bases outside the gene matches. There are 14 residues in the CDR3. The CDR3: CASSLLDRARTQYF. CDR3 bases: TGTGCCAGCAGCTTGCTTGACAGGGCCCGTACGCAGTATTTT. The full variable domain, completed using reference TRBV5-6 and TRBJ2-3, is DAGVTQSPTHLIKTRGQQVTLRCSPKSGHDTVSWYQQALGQGPQFIFQYYEEEERQRGNFPDRFSGHQFPNYSSELNVNALLLGDSALYLCASSLLDRARTQYFGPGTRLTVL.

At least ten counts were recorded for this clonotype. V gene TRBV6-2 or TRBV6-3 combines with J gene TRBJ1-5, with unresolved D. This CDR3 spans 14 amino acids. V gave up 7 bases and J gave up 1 base, with 11 bases separating them. Germline V gene data show CDR1 as MNHEY and CDR2 as SVGEGT. The CDR3, as DNA: TGTGCCAGCACCTACGCCCGGAGCAATCAGCCCCAGCATTTT. It is translated as CASTYARSNQPQHF.

The rearrangement uses TRBV20-1 and TRBJ1-2; 7 bases align to TRBD1. The CDR3 is made up of 14 amino acids. V shed 4 bases, J shed 4 bases, and the junction held 9 bases outside the gene matches. Germline assignment: CDR1 DFQATT and CDR2 SNEGSKA (reference sequence). CDR3 DNA sequence: TGCAGTGCTATTGGGGACAGAATAGTCTATGGCTACACCTTC. The encoded protein is CSAIGDRIVYGYTF.

This clonotype showed up many times. V gene TRBV12-5 combines with J gene TRBJ2-7, with D uncertain. V lost 4 bases and J lost 1, with 14 bases in between. This CDR3 has 15 amino acids. Germline CDR1 and CDR2: LGHNT and FRNRAP. CDR3 coding DNA: TGTGCTAGTGGTTGGACCGCGGCTTTATCCTACGAGCAGTACTTC. As protein: CASGWTAALSYEQYF.

This clonotype came up a few times. Here the CDR3 reads CASSVTGYGYTF. The CDR3 DNA is TGCGCCAGCAGCGTTACAGGCTATGGCTACACCTTC. V is TRBV5-1 and J is TRBJ1-2, with TRBD1 as a possible D gene (5 bases). Trimming pared 4 bases from V and 4 bases from J, leaving 8 bases between. The germline V gene encodes CDR1 SGHRS and CDR2 YFSETQ. The CDR3 spans 12 residues.

This clonotype occurred a few times. This sequence joins TRBV29-1 and TRBJ1-2; D not certain. This CDR3 region has 10 residues. The V end was cut by 5 bases, the J end by 5 bases, with 6 bases between. The germline CDR1 and CDR2 sequences are SQVTM and ANQGSEA. The CDR3 here is CSVLQYGYTF. Here the CDR3 DNA reads TGCAGCGTTCTTCAGTATGGCTACACCTTC.

This chain uses TRBV4-1 with TRBJ2-7; 9 bases line up with TRBD1. The CDR3 extends over 15 amino acids. Per germline, CDR1 MGHRA and CDR2 YSYEKL. V dropped 2 bases and J dropped 7; count of bases not matched to a gene: 9. This CDR3 reads CASSQLTGGLGEQYF. The CDR3 DNA reads TGCGCCAGCAGCCAACTCACAGGGGGCCTGGGGGAGCAGTACTTC.

This clonotype was recorded many times. The chain carries TRBV7-9 and TRBJ1-1; maybe TRBD1 (6 bases). The germline V gene encodes CDR1 SEHNR and CDR2 FQNEAQ (reference sequence). The CDR3 length is 15 residues. The germline V and J ends were trimmed by 0 bases and 3 bases, with 11 bases remaining between them. In DNA, the CDR3 is TGTGCCAGCAGCTTAGCTGGGGGCGCGGACACTGAAGCTTTCTTT. The encoded protein is CASSLAGGADTEAFF.

This clonotype has at least ten counts. The rearrangement joins TRBV5-1 to TRBJ2-1, with 8 positions matching TRBD1. Germline trimming cut 1 base from V and 1 base from J; bases unmatched to any gene: 4. The germline CDR1 and CDR2 sequences are SGHRS and YFSETQ. The CDR3 sequence is 16 residues long. The DNA of the CDR3 is TGCGCCAGCAGCTTGACAGGGGGTGGATCCTACAATGAGCAGTTCTTC. Translating gives CASSLTGGGSYNEQFF.

There are many counts of this clonotype. The chain recombines TRBV7-9 with TRBJ1-1, with D uncertain. The CDR3 sequence is 14 residues long. The V end was cut by 2 bases, the J end by 3 bases, with 10 bases between. Germline V lookup: CDR1 SEHNR, CDR2 FQNEAQ (reference sequence). The CDR3 DNA follows: TGTGCCAGCAGCTTATTTCAACCTTACACTGAAGCTTTCTTT. It encodes CASSLFQPYTEAFF.

This sequence joins TRBV7-2 and TRBJ1-6; possibly TRBD1 for D (6 bases). Per germline, CDR1 SGHTA and CDR2 FQGNSA. The length of the CDR3 is 14 residues. V was clipped by 3 bases and J by 5 bases, with 8 bases between them. The CDR3 nucleotides are TGTGCCAGCAGCTTCGGGACAAATAATTCACCCCTCCACTTT. This codes for CASSFGTNNSPLHF.